The source of this T cell receptor beta chain is a study of T cell changes during pregnancy in multiple sclerosis. This clone has more than one count but fewer than ten. Method: immunoSEQ multiplex PCR; TCRdb's copy keeps in-frame clones and lacks some. This sample has 25,000 to 30,000 clones, with approximately 81% found just once. Trimming removed 6 bases from V and 0 bases from J, with 12 bases in between. Germline V gene sequence: CDR1 MNHNS, CDR2 SASEGT. The CDR3 covers 15 residues. This specimen was CD8+ T cells from peripheral blood mononuclear cells, taken after pregnancy. The V and J genes are TRBV6-1 and TRBJ1-3; a possible D gene is TRBD1 (6 bases). The receptor was isolated from a female donor with multiple sclerosis, enrolled in a pregnancy study. Here the CDR3 reads CASSALTGSGNTIYF. The CDR3 nucleotides read TGTGCCAGCAGCGCCCTGACAGGCTCTGGAAACACCATATATTTT.